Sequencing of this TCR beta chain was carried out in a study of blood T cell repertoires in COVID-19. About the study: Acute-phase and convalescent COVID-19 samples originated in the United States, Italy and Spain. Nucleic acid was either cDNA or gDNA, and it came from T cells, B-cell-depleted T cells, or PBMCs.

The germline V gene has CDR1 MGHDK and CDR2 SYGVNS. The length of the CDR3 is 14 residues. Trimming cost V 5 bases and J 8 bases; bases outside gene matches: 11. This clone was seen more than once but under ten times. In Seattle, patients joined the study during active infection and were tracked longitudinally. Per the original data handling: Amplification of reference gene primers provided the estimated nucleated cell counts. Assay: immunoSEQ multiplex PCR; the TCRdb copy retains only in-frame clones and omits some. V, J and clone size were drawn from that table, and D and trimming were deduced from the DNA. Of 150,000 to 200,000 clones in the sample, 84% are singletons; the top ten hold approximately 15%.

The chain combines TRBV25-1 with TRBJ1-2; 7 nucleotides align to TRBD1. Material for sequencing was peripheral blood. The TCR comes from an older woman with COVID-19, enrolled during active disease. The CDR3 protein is CASSLRQGLGGYTF. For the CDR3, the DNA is TGTGCCAGCAGTCTCCGACAGGGCCTGGGGGGCTACACCTTC.